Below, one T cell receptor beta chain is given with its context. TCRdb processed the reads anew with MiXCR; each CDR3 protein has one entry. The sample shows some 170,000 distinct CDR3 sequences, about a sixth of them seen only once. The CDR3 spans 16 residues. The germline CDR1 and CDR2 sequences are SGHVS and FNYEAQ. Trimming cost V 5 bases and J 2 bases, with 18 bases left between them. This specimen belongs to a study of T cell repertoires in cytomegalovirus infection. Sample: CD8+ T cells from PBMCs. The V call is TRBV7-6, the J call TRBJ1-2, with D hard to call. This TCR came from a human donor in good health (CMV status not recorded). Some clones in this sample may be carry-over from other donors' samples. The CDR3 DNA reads TGTGCCAGCAGCCCGGGAGGTCTTAGGCTGAACTATGGCTACACCTTC. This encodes CASSPGGLRLNYGYTF.